This TCR beta chain was recovered during a study of blood T cell repertoires in COVID-19. On the study more broadly: The United States, Italy and Spain were the sources of the acute and convalescent COVID-19 samples.

This clone was observed once. The germline CDR1 and CDR2 sequences are SGHAT and FQNNGV. The CDR3 covers 15 residues. With 8 bases removed from V and 7 bases from J, the gap between germline ends came to 23 bases. Authors' analysis steps: Reference gene primer amplification yielded estimated nucleated cell counts. Only in-frame clones appear in the TCRdb table, and some are missing; sequencing was by immunoSEQ multiplex PCR. V and J calls and clone size are those listed in that table; D and trimming were worked out from the DNA. Here the sample spans 180,000 or so clones, around 80% being singletons. While infection was still active, Seattle patients were enrolled and then followed longitudinally.

The chain recombines TRBV11-2 with TRBJ2-5; D is possibly TRBD2 (5 bases). The origin of this receptor is a woman at least 80 years old with COVID-19, enrolled during active disease. The specimen sequenced was peripheral blood. CDR3 residues: CASDNGMASEGTQYF. Here the CDR3 DNA reads TGTGCCAGCGACAATGGGATGGCAAGCGAGGGGACCCAGTACTTC.